This entry concerns a single TCR beta chain. The data were obtained in a study of blood T cell repertoires in COVID-19. Germline values: CDR1 LGHDT, CDR2 YNNKEL (reference sequence). V lost 7 bases and J 6 bases, leaving 23 bases between the germline ends. This CDR3 has 16 residues. Sequenced by immunoSEQ multiplex PCR; TCRdb stores in-frame clones only, minus some. The sample includes approximately 72,000 clones, roughly 85% of them seen just once. The chain uses TRBV3-1 (or the pseudogene TRBV3-2) and TRBJ2-3; D is perhaps TRBD1 (5 bases). This clonotype was sampled from a man in his fifties or sixties with acute or convalescent COVID-19. The sequencing input was peripheral blood. Here the CDR3 DNA reads TGTGCCAGCAATTCCGAGGACGGCAGGGATTCCGATACGCAGTATTTT. Encoded protein: CASNSEDGRDSDTQYF.